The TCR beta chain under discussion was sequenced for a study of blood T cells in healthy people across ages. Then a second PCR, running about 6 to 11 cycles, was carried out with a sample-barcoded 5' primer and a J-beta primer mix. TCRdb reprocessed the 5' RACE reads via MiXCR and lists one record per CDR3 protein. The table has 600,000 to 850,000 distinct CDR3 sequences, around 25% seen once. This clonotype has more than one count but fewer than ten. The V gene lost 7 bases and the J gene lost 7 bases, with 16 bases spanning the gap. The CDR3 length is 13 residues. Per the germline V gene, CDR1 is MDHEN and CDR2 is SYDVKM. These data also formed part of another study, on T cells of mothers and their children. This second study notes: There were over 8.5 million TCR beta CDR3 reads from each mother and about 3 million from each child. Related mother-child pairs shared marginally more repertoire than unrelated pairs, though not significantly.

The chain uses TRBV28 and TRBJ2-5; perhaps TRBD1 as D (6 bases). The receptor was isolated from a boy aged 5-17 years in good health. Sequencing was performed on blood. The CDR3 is CASNMGATGTQYF. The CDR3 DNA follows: TGTGCCAGCAATATGGGGGCCACAGGGACCCAGTACTTC.